This TCR beta chain was recorded in a study of shared clonotypes between healthy human individuals. The germline V gene encodes CDR1 MNHNY and CDR2 SVGAGI (reference sequence). The length of the CDR3 is 15 residues. With V trimmed by 8 bases and J by 6 bases, 10 bases remained unmatched. TCRdb's table, derived via immunoSEQ multiplex PCR, lists solely in-frame clones and lacks some. This table holds a few million clones, around nine tenths found once. The chain carries TRBV6-6 and TRBJ1-4; 9 bases agree with TRBD1. This clonotype was sampled from a man younger than 30 in good health. Sequencing was carried out using naive CD4+ T cells sorted from blood. Subset in this sample: CD45RA+ positively selected. The CDR3 protein is CASGSTGGRDEKLFF. Here the CDR3 DNA reads TGTGCCAGCGGATCTACAGGGGGCCGGGATGAAAAACTGTTTTTT.